Listed below are T cell receptor beta chains from one sample, sequenced in a study of blood T cell repertoires in COVID-19. Profiled with immunoSEQ multiplex PCR; TCRdb holds only in-frame clones, not every one. Of roughly 410,000 clones detected, approximately 90% appear once; the ten largest clones hold about 1.6%. The sequenced sample was peripheral blood. The source is a woman between 35 and 50 years old with COVID-19, enrolled during active disease. Each CDR3 is given with its conserved first and last residue. A D gene is named only where the DNA matches it firmly. Rows may omit the clone size; those that give it use once, few, many or a size class.

CASSINYRENTEAFF | TGTGCCAGTAGTATAAACTACAGGGAGAACACTGAAGCTTTCTTT | TRBJ1-1 | NA | TRBV19 | once
CASSLGRAAEAFF | TGCGCCAGCAGCTTGGGCAGGGCGGCTGAAGCTTTCTTT | TRBJ1-1 | NA | TRBV5-1 | few
CASSYTPGVSNQPQHF | TGTGCCAGCAGTTACACCCCAGGGGTAAGCAATCAGCCCCAGCATTTT | TRBJ1-5 | NA | TRBV6-2/TRBV6-3 | NA
CASRYQAFF | TGTGCCAGCAGATATCAAGCTTTCTTT | TRBJ1-1 | NA | TRBV21-1 | NA
CASSQDSANYGYTF | TGTGCCAGCAGCCAAGACAGTGCTAACTATGGCTACACCTTC | TRBJ1-2 | NA | TRBV3-1/TRBV3-2 | NA
CASAPRGSGYTF | TGTGCCAGCGCCCCCAGGGGAAGTGGCTACACCTTC | TRBJ1-2 | NA | TRBV6-6 | few
CASSVEPAGGFYNEQFF | TGTGCCAGCAGCGTAGAACCAGCGGGGGGATTCTACAATGAGCAGTTCTTC | TRBJ2-1 | TRBD2 | TRBV9 | NA
CASSPRLAQETQYF | TGTGCCAGCAGCCCCCGACTAGCCCAAGAGACCCAGTACTTC | TRBJ2-5 | TRBD2 | TRBV11-2 | NA
CASSPEKGPTLNTEAFF | TGTGCCAGCAGCCCGGAGAAGGGGCCGACCTTGAACACTGAAGCTTTCTTT | TRBJ1-1 | NA | TRBV7-6 | NA
CASSVVNGDTQYF | TGTGCCAGCAGCGTAGTGAACGGAGATACGCAGTATTTT | TRBJ2-3 | NA | TRBV9 | NA
CASSYGRGVSNQPQHF | TGTGCCAGCAGTTACGGGCGGGGGGTCAGCAATCAGCCCCAGCATTTT | TRBJ1-5 | NA | TRBV6-2/TRBV6-3 | NA
CASRPLAGSNEQYF | TGTGCCAGCAGACCCCTAGCGGGAAGTAACGAGCAGTACTTC | TRBJ2-7 | TRBD2 | TRBV3-1/TRBV3-2 | NA
CASSLAASGDTQYF | TGTGCCAGCAGCTTAGCAGCCTCGGGAGATACGCAGTATTTT | TRBJ2-3 | NA | TRBV7-2 | NA
CASSLSESGYGYTF | TGCGCCAGCAGCCTTTCTGAGAGCGGCTATGGCTACACCTTC | TRBJ1-2 | NA | TRBV4-3 | NA
CASSRETGVFLVGTEAFF | TGTGCCAGCTCCCGAGAGACAGGGGTTTTCTTAGTCGGCACTGAAGCTTTCTTT | TRBJ1-1 | TRBD1 | TRBV18 | once
CAISEGRTANTEAFF | TGTGCCATCAGTGAAGGACGGACAGCCAACACTGAAGCTTTCTTT | TRBJ1-1 | NA | TRBV10-3 | NA
CASTPMDRVNTEAFF | TGTGCCAGCACTCCTATGGACAGGGTGAACACTGAAGCTTTCTTT | TRBJ1-1 | TRBD1 | TRBV6-6 | NA
CASSPHPVTRPYEQYF | TGTGCCAGCAGTCCCCACCCGGTGACTAGACCTTACGAGCAGTACTTC | TRBJ2-7 | NA | TRBV27 | NA
CASRRLLAGGYEQYF | TGTGCCAGCAGAAGACTACTAGCGGGGGGTTACGAGCAGTACTTC | TRBJ2-7 | TRBD2 | TRBV7-2 | NA
CASSLNGRETQYF | TGTGCCAGCAGCTTGAACGGGAGGGAGACCCAGTACTTC | TRBJ2-5 | TRBD2 | TRBV5-5 | NA
CASSLSGRGRADTQYF | TGTGCCAGCAGTTTATCGGGCAGGGGCCGGGCAGATACGCAGTATTTT | TRBJ2-3 | NA | TRBV28 | NA
CASNDRLPYEQYF | TGTGCCAGCAACGACAGGTTACCCTACGAGCAGTACTTC | TRBJ2-7 | NA | TRBV7-8 | NA
CASSSYPAGNQPQHF | TGTGCCAGTAGTAGCTACCCGGCGGGGAATCAGCCCCAGCATTTT | TRBJ1-5 | NA | TRBV19 | NA
CASSVGGHISGNTIYF | TGTGCCAGCAGCGTAGGTGGCCACATCTCTGGAAACACCATATATTTT | TRBJ1-3 | NA | TRBV9 | NA